This T cell receptor (beta chain) was observed in a study of blood T cell repertoires in COVID-19. Across the study: Whether acute or convalescent, the COVID-19 samples came from the United States, Italy and Spain. T cells, B-cell-depleted T cells, or PBMCs provided the cDNA or gDNA that served as material.

This clone was counted a few times. Seattle enrolled patients during active infection and tracked them longitudinally. Libraries were prepared by immunoSEQ multiplex PCR; TCRdb keeps only in-frame clonotypes and omits some of them. The sample includes about 500,000 clones, approximately 91% seen only once; the top ten take roughly 8%. This TCR was recovered from a woman in her fifties or sixties with COVID-19, enrolled during active disease. The specimen sequenced was peripheral blood.

The CDR3 sequence is CASSLVEGGNSPLHF. CDR3 sequence (DNA): TGCGCCAGCAGCTTGGTAGAGGGAGGAAATTCACCCCTCCACTTT. The chain employs TRBV5-1 and TRBJ1-6; D is unresolved. The CDR3 spans 15 residues. Trimming shortened V by 0 bases and J by 7 bases, and 11 bases separated the two germline ends. In germline, CDR1 is SGHRS, CDR2 YFSETQ.